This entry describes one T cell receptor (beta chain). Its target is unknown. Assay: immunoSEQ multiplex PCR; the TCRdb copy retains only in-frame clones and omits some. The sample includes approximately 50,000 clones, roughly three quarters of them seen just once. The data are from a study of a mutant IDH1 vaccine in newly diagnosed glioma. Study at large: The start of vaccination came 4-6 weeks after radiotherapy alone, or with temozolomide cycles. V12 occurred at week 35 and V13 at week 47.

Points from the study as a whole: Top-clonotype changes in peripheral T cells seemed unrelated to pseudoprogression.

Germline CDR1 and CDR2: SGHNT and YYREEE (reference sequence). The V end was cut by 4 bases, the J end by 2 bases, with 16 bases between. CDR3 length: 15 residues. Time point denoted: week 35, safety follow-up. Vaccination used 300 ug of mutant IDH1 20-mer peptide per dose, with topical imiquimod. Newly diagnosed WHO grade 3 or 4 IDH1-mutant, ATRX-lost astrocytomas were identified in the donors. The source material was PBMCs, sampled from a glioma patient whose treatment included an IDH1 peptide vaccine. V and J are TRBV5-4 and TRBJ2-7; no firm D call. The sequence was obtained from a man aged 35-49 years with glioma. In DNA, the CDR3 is TGTGCCAGCAGCCCCAGTGCCGGTCCACCCTACGAGCAGTACTTC. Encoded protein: CASSPSAGPPYEQYF. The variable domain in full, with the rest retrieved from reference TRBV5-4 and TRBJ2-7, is ETGVTQSPTHLIKTRGQQVTLRCSSQSGHNTVSWYQQALGQGPQFIFQYYREEENGRGNFPPRFSGLQFPNYSSELNVNALELDDSALYLCASSPSAGPPYEQYFGPGTRLTVT.